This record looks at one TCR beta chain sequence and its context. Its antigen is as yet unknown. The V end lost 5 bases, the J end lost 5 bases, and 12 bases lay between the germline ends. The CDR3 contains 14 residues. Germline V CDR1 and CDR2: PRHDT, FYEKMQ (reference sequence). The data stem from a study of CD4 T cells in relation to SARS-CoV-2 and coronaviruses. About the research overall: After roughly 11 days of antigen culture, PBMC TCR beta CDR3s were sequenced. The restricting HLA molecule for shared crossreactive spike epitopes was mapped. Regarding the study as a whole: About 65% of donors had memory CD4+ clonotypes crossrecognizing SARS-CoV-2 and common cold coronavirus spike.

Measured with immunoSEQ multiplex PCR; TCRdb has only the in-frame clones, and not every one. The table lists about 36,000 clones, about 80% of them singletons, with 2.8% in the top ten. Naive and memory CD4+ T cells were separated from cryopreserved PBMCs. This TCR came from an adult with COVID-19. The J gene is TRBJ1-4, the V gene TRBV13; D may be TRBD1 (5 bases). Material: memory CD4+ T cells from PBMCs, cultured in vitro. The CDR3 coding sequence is TGTGCCAGCAGCCGGACGGGGCAGAATGAAAAACTGTTTTTT. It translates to CASSRTGQNEKLFF.